One sample yielded the 9 T cell receptor beta chains listed below, sequenced in a study of blood T cell repertoires in COVID-19 (dated by TCRdb to the early 2020s). Libraries were made using the immunoSEQ multiplex PCR assay. The table comes from immuneACCESS by way of TCRdb, which keeps in-frame sequences with V and J called. Part of the clones is missing from these tables; in studies checked, under half for an unresolved V gene and the rest for unknown reasons. The sample table holds 310,000 or so clones, of which around 86% were seen once. 1% of the sample comes from the top ten. Source material: peripheral blood. These receptors were obtained from a man aged 45-65 years with active or convalescent COVID-19.

The chain is built from TRBV6-1 and TRBJ2-6, with D unresolved. The germline V gene encodes CDR1 MNHNS and CDR2 SASEGT. This CDR3 contains 13 residues. The ends were cut back, 2 bases at V and 3 bases at J, with 2 bases in the middle. The CDR3 DNA follows: TGTGCCAGCAGTGAATATGGGGCCAACGTCCTGACTTTC. Protein product: CASSEYGANVLTF.

The chain joins TRBV5-1 to TRBJ2-3, with 11 bases matching TRBD1. The V gene's germline CDR1 is SGHRS and CDR2 YFSETQ. The CDR3 totals 15 residues. The V segment lost 4 bases and the J segment 0 bases; nucleotides outside the gene matches: 1. CDR3: CASSRDRGSTDTQYF. The CDR3 region has the DNA TGCGCCAGCAGCCGGGACAGGGGGAGCACAGATACGCAGTATTTT.

The rearrangement joins TRBV5-1 to TRBJ1-6; the D gene is possibly TRBD1 (5 bases). This CDR3 is built from 15 residues. V lost 4 bases, J lost 5 bases, and 13 bases lay in between. Per the germline V gene, CDR1 is SGHRS and CDR2 is YFSETQ. The CDR3 bases are TGCGCCAGCAGCCCTGGACAAGCTAATAATTCACCCCTCCACTTT. It translates to CASSPGQANNSPLHF.

The genes are TRBV7-8 and TRBJ2-7; no clear D. Germline-derived CDR1 and CDR2 are SGHVS and FQNEAQ. The V and J ends lost 5 bases and 2 bases respectively, with 4 bases between them. This CDR3 region has 11 residues. CDR3 DNA: TGTGCCAGCAGCATCACCTACGAGCAGTACTTC. This codes for CASSITYEQYF. Variable domain in full (rest from reference TRBV7-8 and TRBJ2-7): GAGVSQSPRYKVAKRGQDVALRCDPISGHVSLFWYQQALGQGPEFLTYFQNEAQLDKSGLPSDRFFAERPEGSVSTLKIQRTQQEDSAVYLCASSITYEQYFGPGTRLTVT.

The rearrangement uses TRBV6-5 and TRBJ1-1; the match to TRBD1 covers 11 bases. CDR1 and CDR2 from the germline V gene are MNHEY and SVGAGI. CDR3 length: 15 amino acids. V shed 10 bases, J shed 4 bases, and the junction held 11 bases outside the gene matches. In DNA form, the CDR3 reads TGTGCCACCCATACCGGGACAGGGGGATTCACTGAAGCTTTCTTT. This sequence encodes CATHTGTGGFTEAFF.

The CDR3 sequence: CASSPGVAGELFF. In nucleotides, the CDR3 is TGCGCCAGCAGTCCCGGGGTCGCCGGGGAGCTGTTTTTT. This chain joins TRBV5-1 and TRBJ2-2, with a possible D match to TRBD2 (5 bases). CDR3 length: 13 residues. With 5 bases removed from V and 6 bases from J, the gap between germline ends came to 11 bases. CDR1 is SGHRS and CDR2 is YFSETQ in the germline V gene.

In this sample, this clone turned up once. The gene calls are TRBV28 and TRBJ1-3; TRBD1 matches at 7 bases. Looked up from germline, CDR1 is MDHEN and CDR2 is SYDVKM. CDR3 length: 20 residues. V lost 2 bases, J lost 0 bases, and 16 bases stayed unmatched. The CDR3 nucleotides are TGTGCCAGCAGTTTACACCGGACAGGCCCGACTCGCTACTCTGGAAACACCATATATTTT. It specifies CASSLHRTGPTRYSGNTIYF. Complete variable domain (other parts from reference TRBV28 and TRBJ1-3): DVKVTQSSRYLVKRTGEKVFLECVQDMDHENMFWYRQDPGLGLRLIYFSYDVKMKEKGDIPEGYSVSREKKERFSLILESASTNQTSMYLCASSLHRTGPTRYSGNTIYFGEGSWLTVV.

This chain connects TRBV4-1 to TRBJ1-2; TRBD1 aligns across 10 bases. Germline values: CDR1 MGHRA, CDR2 YSYEKL. J gave up 6 bases and V 4 bases, and 11 bases lay outside the gene matches. This CDR3 spans 16 amino acids. Written as DNA, the CDR3 is TGCGCCAGCAGCCCTCCCCCCGGACAGGGGGATCATGGCTACACCTTC. This translates into CASSPPPGQGDHGYTF.

This clone came up once. The sample has other DNA sequences that encode this CDR3 too. This rearrangement joins TRBV5-1 to TRBJ1-6; 10 nucleotides agree with TRBD1. Per germline, CDR1 SGHRS and CDR2 YFSETQ. J gave up 7 bases and V 4 bases, and 2 bases lay outside the gene matches. CDR3 length: 14 amino acids. CDR3 protein: CASSPGQGNSPLHF. The CDR3 bases are TGCGCCAGCAGCCCGGGACAGGGGAATTCACCCCTCCACTTT.